The clone carrying this T cell receptor beta chain was counted between two and nine times. Its antigen remains unknown. CD4+ T cells that had been cultured provided DNA sequenced with the Oncomine TCR Beta short-read assay. Via MiXCR, TCRdb re-called the PCR reads, giving one row per CDR3 protein. The table shows roughly 3,500 distinct CDR3 sequences, with approximately 15% occurring only once. This entry belongs to a study of vaccination and CD4 T cells after COVID-19. Background on the study: In the convalescent group, nasal swab PCR was SARS-CoV-2 positive; roughly nine cases were mild and one severe. Vaccination of participants consisted of two doses of either BNT162b2 or mRNA-1273 vaccine.

The J segment lost 1 base and the V segment lost 4 bases, leaving 6 bases of the junction unmatched. The CDR3 extends over 15 amino acids. Germline V gene data show CDR1 as DFQATT and CDR2 as SNEGSKA (reference sequence). This sample's treatment: roughly 11-day PBMC culture with coronavirus spike peptide pools or control peptides (ViraFEST assay). Following expansion of antigen-specific T cells with peptide pools, ViraFEST then sequenced TCRs. Cultures of PBMCs, some 2 million per well, were set up with roughly 10 IU/ml IL-2 and 8 to 10 ug/ml peptide pools. Material: CD4+ T cells from blood, cultured in vitro. The receptor's source is a human donor who had recovered from COVID-19. The chain couples TRBV20-1 to TRBJ2-7, with TRBD1 matching over 11 bases. The CDR3 is CSAISGQGASYEQYF. The CDR3 DNA follows: TGCAGTGCTATCTCCGGACAGGGGGCATCCTACGAGCAGTACTTC.